This T cell receptor (beta chain) was observed in a study of beta chain features in type 1 diabetes. Every bit of the isolated RNA underwent reverse transcription, so sequencing read expressed TCRB transcripts. Produced via immunoSEQ multiplex PCR; TCRdb's table is partial and in-frame only. Of about 660,000 clones in the sample, over 12% were seen once. The V gene lost 5 bases and the J gene lost 8 bases, with 16 bases spanning the gap. Germline CDR1 SNHLY, CDR2 FYNNEI. This CDR3 contains 15 residues. Study observations and caveats: Naive, central memory and regulatory TCRB repertoires appeared more similar among patients than healthy donors. Researchers report that Type 1 diabetes patients had moderately but significantly shorter TCRB CDR3s across all four CD4+ subsets.

This clone was detected a few times. What it recognizes is unknown. The sample taken for sequencing was naive CD4+ T cells from blood. The gene calls are TRBV2 and TRBJ1-6; a possible D gene is TRBD1 (5 bases). The receptor's source is a man between 18 and 35 years old with type 1 diabetes. CDR3 loop: CASSSDLGLDSPLHF. DNA for the CDR3: TGTGCCAGCAGTTCCGATCTGGGACTGGATTCACCCCTCCACTTT.